The present TCR beta chain was sequenced within a study of OX40 agonist ivuxolimab in advanced cancers. About the research overall: Ivuxolimab is a fully human IgG2 antibody that activates OX40 (CD134). Study results and caveats: More expanded clones were seen, on average, in CD8+ T cells than in CD4+. Dose levels from 0.1 to 3.0 mg/kg saw CD4+ and CD8+ blood T cells expand clonally by week 6.

TCRdb's table, derived via immunoSEQ multiplex PCR, lists solely in-frame clones and lacks some. The sample records around 80,000 clones, 87% being singletons. Trimming took off 8 bases at V and 1 base at J, with 5 bases between the two ends. The V gene's germline CDR1 is MDHEN and CDR2 SYDVKM. The CDR3 loop spans 11 amino acids. The sample holds a few counts of this clone. Antigen specificity is unknown. The TCR sequence derives from an adult with an advanced solid tumor such as melanoma, head and neck, liver or kidney cancer. This material consisted of CD4+ or CD8+ T cells sorted from blood, taken in a trial of the OX40 agonist ivuxolimab. The genes are TRBV28 and TRBJ1-1; the D is unclear. The CDR3 nucleotides are TGTGCCAGCGGTGGGAACACTGAAGCTTTCTTT. It is translated as CASGGNTEAFF.